This TCR beta chain derives from a study of cytomegalovirus exposure and HLA in healthy donors. The CDR3 runs 16 residues. The ends lost 5 bases at V and 6 bases at J; junction bases unmatched: 8. Germline V lookup: CDR1 MNHEY, CDR2 SMNVEV (reference sequence). Of note for this clone: Its cognate antigen is unknown.

Findings and caveats of the study: A missense DCLRE1C variant was associated with V- and J-gene trimming of TCR beta chains in a later analysis, and an independent cohort replicated the association. The study designated 150 or so TCR beta chains cytomegalovirus-associated.

The PCR had 60 Vbeta and 13 Jbeta primers. Clones were sequenced by immunoSEQ multiplex PCR, and TCRdb holds only the in-frame ones, with some missing. The sample holds 100,000 to 150,000 clones, around 76% seen once. This TCR was sampled from a woman in her sixties in good health and CMV-seropositive. The chain carries TRBV27 and TRBJ2-2, with 11 bases fitting TRBD2. Sequencing used PBMCs. The CDR3 nucleotides are TGTGCCAGCAGTACGGGACTAGCGGTCAATGCCGGGGAGCTGTTTTTT. It is translated as CASSTGLAVNAGELFF.